The present T cell receptor (beta chain) was sequenced within a study of blood T cell repertoires in COVID-19. Germline V gives CDR1 SGHRS, CDR2 YFSETQ. The CDR3 totals 14 residues. The V segment lost 5 bases and the J segment 4 bases; nucleotides outside the gene matches: 7. Produced via immunoSEQ multiplex PCR; TCRdb's table is partial and in-frame only. The data contain about 180,000 clones, 85% of them seen just once; the ten biggest clones take up 6.2%. Sequenced material: PBMCs or T cells enriched from blood (not recorded which). This clonotype originated in a man aged 35-49 years who had recovered from COVID-19. The chain recombines TRBV5-1 with TRBJ1-1; 8 nucleotides line up with TRBD1. For the CDR3, the DNA is TGCGCCAGCAGGGAACAGGGGGACATCACTGAAGCTTTCTTT. Translating it yields CASREQGDITEAFF.